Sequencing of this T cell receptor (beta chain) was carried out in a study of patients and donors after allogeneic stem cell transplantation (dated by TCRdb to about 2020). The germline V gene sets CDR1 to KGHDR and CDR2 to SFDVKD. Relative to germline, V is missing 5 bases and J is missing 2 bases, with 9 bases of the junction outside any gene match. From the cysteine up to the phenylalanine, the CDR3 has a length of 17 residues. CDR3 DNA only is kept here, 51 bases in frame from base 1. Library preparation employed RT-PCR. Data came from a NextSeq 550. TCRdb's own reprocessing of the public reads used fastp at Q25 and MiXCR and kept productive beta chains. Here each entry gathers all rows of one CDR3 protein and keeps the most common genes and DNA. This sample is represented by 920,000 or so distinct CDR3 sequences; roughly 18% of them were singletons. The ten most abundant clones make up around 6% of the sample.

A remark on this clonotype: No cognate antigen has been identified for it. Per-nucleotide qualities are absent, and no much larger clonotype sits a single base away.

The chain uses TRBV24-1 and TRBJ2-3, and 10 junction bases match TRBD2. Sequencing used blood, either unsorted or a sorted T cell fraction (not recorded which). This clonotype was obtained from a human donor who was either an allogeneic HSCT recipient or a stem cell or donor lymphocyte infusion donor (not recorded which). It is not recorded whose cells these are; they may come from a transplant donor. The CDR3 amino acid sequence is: CATSGPSSGSPTDTQYF. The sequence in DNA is TGTGCCACCAGTGGTCCTTCTAGCGGGAGCCCCACAGATACGCAGTATTTT.